The 25 T cell receptor beta chains given below trace back to one sample, sequenced in a study of regulatory T cells in long-lasting Graves disease. Both iRepertoire HTBI primers and Arm-PCR of CDR3 regions were used to build the TCR beta libraries. Each CDR3 protein gets one entry after TCRdb re-called the multiplex PCR reads with MiXCR. The sample records about 450,000 distinct CDR3 sequences, about 16% being singletons. The time point: newly diagnosed GD, antithyroid drugs for less than 3 months. The TCR library was made from RNA that had been extracted from PBMCs in TRIzol. The same specimen was also included in a second study, on T cells in Graves' hyperthyroidism and ophthalmopathy.

This specimen was peripheral blood mononuclear cells (PBMCs), taken at new diagnosis, from a patient treated with antithyroid drugs. The receptors shown here come from a woman aged 25-40 years with Graves disease.

This clonotype came up many times. This chain joins TRBV6-1 and TRBJ1-5; D perhaps matches TRBD1 (5 bases). Germline assignment: CDR1 MNHNS and CDR2 SASEGT. V dropped 7 bases and J dropped 1 base, with 11 bases sitting between them. The CDR3 covers 14 residues. The CDR3 DNA is TGTGCCAGCAAGGCGGGGGGGAGCAATCAGCCCCAGCATTTT. This translates into CASKAGGSNQPQHF.

This clonotype was found many times. The chain has TRBV29-1 and TRBJ2-7; D is uncertain. The V and J ends lost 4 bases and 3 bases respectively, with 13 bases between them. CDR3 length equals 13 residues. Germline V CDR1 and CDR2: SQVTM, ANQGSEA. CDR3 amino acids: CSVGGVMNYEQYF. In DNA, the CDR3 is TGCAGCGTTGGTGGGGTCATGAACTACGAGCAGTACTTC.

This chain links TRBV6-2 or TRBV6-3 with TRBJ1-5; tentative D call: TRBD1 (6 bases). This CDR3 has 15 amino acids. The V end was cut by 0 bases, the J end by 2 bases, with 8 bases between. Germline CDR1 reads MNHEY; CDR2 reads SVGEGT. CDR3 coding DNA: TGTGCCAGCAGTTACTCGAGGACAGGCAATCAGCCCCAGCATTTT. It encodes CASSYSRTGNQPQHF.

This clonotype was seen repeatedly, ten times or more. The CDR3 region is CASSSFSAGNTIYF. The CDR3 DNA reads TGTGCCAGCAGCTCCTTTTCCGCAGGAAACACCATATATTTT. The chain carries TRBV12-3 or TRBV12-4 and TRBJ1-3; D not resolved. V was pared by 6 bases and J by 4 bases, with 13 bases between. The CDR3 runs to 14 residues.

This clonotype was recorded at least ten times. The chain combines TRBV20-1 with TRBJ2-3; D possibly corresponds to TRBD2 (6 bases). CDR3 length: 14 amino acids. V was clipped by 6 bases and J by 4 bases, with 17 bases between them. Looked up from germline, CDR1 is DFQATT and CDR2 is SNEGSKA (reference sequence). The CDR3 DNA reads TGCAGTGCCCTTTGGCGGGAAGGAGCAGATACGCAGTATTTT. It yields the protein CSALWREGADTQYF.

The CDR3 DNA is TGTGCCAGCAGCCCCCGGAGGACTAGCCCCTACAATGAGCAGTTCTTC. Protein: CASSPRRTSPYNEQFF. This chain joins TRBV7-8 and TRBJ2-1; 8 nucleotides match TRBD2. Germline assignment: CDR1 SGHVS and CDR2 FQNEAQ. The ends lost 5 bases at V and 2 bases at J; junction bases unmatched: 8. The CDR3 length is 16 residues.

This clonotype has at least ten counts. V gene TRBV30 combines with J gene TRBJ2-7, with a tentative D call TRBD1 (5 bases). This CDR3 is 15 amino acids long. Trimming took 0 bases from V and 6 from J, leaving 18 bases between them. Germline values: CDR1 GTSNPN, CDR2 SVGIG (reference sequence). The CDR3 loop reads CAWSVGTGSLSEQYF. The CDR3, as DNA: TGTGCCTGGAGTGTAGGAACAGGTTCCCTCTCCGAGCAGTACTTC.

This clonotype was counted many times. The V call is TRBV15, the J call TRBJ2-1; D gene unclear. Trimming cost V 0 bases and J 2 bases, with 8 bases left between them. The V gene's germline CDR1 is LNHNV and CDR2 YYDKDF (reference sequence). The CDR3 runs to 15 residues. CDR3 amino acids: CATSRDSGAYNEQFF. The DNA for the CDR3 is TGTGCCACCAGCAGAGATAGTGGAGCCTACAATGAGCAGTTCTTC.

This chain uses TRBV29-1 with TRBJ2-7, with D unresolved. The CDR3 length is 11 residues. V was cut by 4 bases and J by 7 bases, with 11 bases left in between. The V gene's germline CDR1 is SQVTM and CDR2 ANQGSEA. The CDR3 here is CSVGNGWEQYF. The CDR3 nucleotides read TGCAGCGTTGGGAACGGCTGGGAGCAGTACTTC.

V gene TRBV10-1 combines with J gene TRBJ1-1; possibly TRBD1 for D (5 bases). The CDR3 spans 13 residues. The germline V and J ends were trimmed by 6 bases and 7 bases, with 15 bases remaining between them. Per the germline V gene, CDR1 is WNHNN and CDR2 is SYGVQD (reference sequence). CDR3 DNA: TGCGCCAGCAGCCCAAGGGGCACCCTTGAAGCTTTCTTT. Encoded protein: CASSPRGTLEAFF.

This clonotype was counted between two and nine times. The chain has TRBV18 and TRBJ2-7; D is possibly TRBD2 (5 bases). Germline V gene data show CDR1 as KGHSH and CDR2 as LQKENI. Trimming took 6 bases from V and 7 from J, leaving 25 bases between them. This CDR3 contains 16 residues. CDR3 coding DNA: TGTGCCAGCTCGCGGCACCGCTACCGGGATTTTTGGGAGCAGTACTTC. It yields the protein CASSRHRYRDFWEQYF.

This clonotype was observed many times. The J gene is TRBJ2-5, the V gene TRBV10-1, with 10 bases fitting TRBD1. V gave up 5 bases and J gave up 1 base; unmatched junction bases: 4. The CDR3 is 15 amino acids. Germline-derived CDR1 and CDR2 are WNHNN and SYGVQD (reference sequence). CDR3 bases: TGCGCCAGCAGTAACGGACAGGGGGTCCAAGAGACCCAGTACTTC. Translated: CASSNGQGVQETQYF.

Ten or more counts support this clonotype. The chain combines TRBV20-1 with TRBJ2-3, with D tentatively TRBD1 (6 bases). The V end was cut by 3 bases, the J end by 7 bases, with 17 bases between. This CDR3 contains 14 residues. Looked up from germline, CDR1 is DFQATT and CDR2 is SNEGSKA (reference sequence). CDR3: CSASGQFVPYTQYF. The CDR3 DNA reads TGCAGTGCTAGCGGACAGTTTGTTCCCTATACGCAGTATTTT.

In this sample, this clonotype turned up many times. The chain joins TRBV7-2 to TRBJ2-3; D remains unclear. V lost 0 bases to trimming and J lost 0 bases, with 7 bases between them. The length of the CDR3 is 15 residues. Germline CDR1 and CDR2: SGHTA and FQGNSA. The CDR3 is CASSLASTSTDTQYF. In DNA, the CDR3 is TGTGCCAGCAGCTTAGCGTCCACTAGCACAGATACGCAGTATTTT.

This chain joins TRBV28 and TRBJ2-7, with a possible D match to TRBD2 (6 bases). Germline V gene sequence: CDR1 MDHEN, CDR2 SYDVKM. Trimming left V 2 bases short and J 2 bases short, with 16 bases between. The CDR3 contains 16 residues. CDR3 bases: TGTGCCAGCAGTTTAAGGTCAGGAGCGGGCCCCTACGAGCAGTACTTC. It specifies CASSLRSGAGPYEQYF.

The sample holds many counts of this clonotype. V gene TRBV7-2 combines with J gene TRBJ2-1, with D perhaps TRBD2 (5 bases). From germline, CDR1 is SGHTA and CDR2 FQGNSA. Trimming took off 7 bases at V and 5 bases at J, with 15 bases between the two ends. The CDR3 extends over 14 amino acids. This CDR3 is CASKGRLANNEQFF. In DNA form, the CDR3 reads TGTGCCAGCAAGGGTCGGCTAGCCAACAATGAGCAGTTCTTC.

The table lists this clonotype with many counts. The V call is TRBV12-3 or TRBV12-4, the J call TRBJ2-5; no reliable D call. Trimming took 2 bases from V and 2 from J, leaving 12 bases between them. The CDR3 sequence is 15 residues long. In DNA, the CDR3 is TGTGCCAGCAGTTTACGGAAAGTCGTGCAAGAGACCCAGTACTTC. Protein sequence: CASSLRKVVQETQYF.

This clonotype was observed a few times. The chain joins TRBV19 to TRBJ2-4; D may match TRBD1 or TRBD2 (5 bases each). Between the trimmed V and J ends, which lost 6 bases and 1 base, there was a span of 22 bases. CDR3 length: 18 residues. Germline V gives CDR1 LNHDA, CDR2 SQIVND (reference sequence). The CDR3 nucleotides read TGTGCCAGTAGACACAAATCCGGGACGATAGGGGCCAAAAACATTCAGTACTTC. It translates to CASRHKSGTIGAKNIQYF. The complete variable domain, with remaining parts taken from reference TRBV19 and TRBJ2-4, reads DGGITQSPKYLFRKEGQNVTLSCEQNLNHDAMYWYRQDPGQGLRLIYYSQIVNDFQKGDIAEGYSVSREKKESFPLTVTSAQKNPTAFYLCASRHKSGTIGAKNIQYFGAGTRLSVL.

The V gene is TRBV25-1, the J gene TRBJ1-2; tentative D call: TRBD1 (6 bases). The CDR3 sequence is 12 residues long. The V and J ends lost 3 bases and 6 bases respectively, with 8 bases between them. The germline V gene has CDR1 MGHDK and CDR2 SYGVNS. For the CDR3, the DNA is TGTGCCAGCAGTGAGCAGGGGAATGGCTACACCTTC. Translating gives CASSEQGNGYTF.

Details on this clonotype: A far larger clone is only one base removed, so a read error is likely. The chain is built from TRBV14 and TRBJ2-1; D is unclear. Between the trimmed V and J ends, which lost 4 bases and 9 bases, there was a span of 16 bases. The V gene's germline CDR1 is SGHDN and CDR2 FVKESK. The CDR3 consists of 14 residues. CDR3 amino acids: CASSPGPYSSEQFF. CDR3 nucleotides: TGTGCCAGCAGCCCCGGACCCTACTCCAGTGAGCAGTTCTTC.

This clonotype was recorded many times. The V gene is TRBV18, the J gene TRBJ2-1; TRBD2 matches 12 bases. Germline CDR1 KGHSH, CDR2 LQKENI. V lost 5 bases, J lost 9 bases, and 8 bases stayed unmatched. This CDR3 comprises 15 residues. The CDR3 is CASSLTSGRFGEQFF. CDR3 nucleotides: TGTGCCAGCTCATTGACTAGCGGGAGATTTGGTGAGCAGTTCTTC.

With regard to this clonotype: Relative to the germline gene, one junction end is altered; a read error may explain this. This rearrangement joins TRBV30 to TRBJ2-4, with 8 nucleotides matching TRBD2. The CDR3 is 15 residues long. The germline V gene encodes CDR1 GTSNPN and CDR2 SVGIG (reference sequence). The CDR3 is CALTGTRGRGDMQYF. The DNA of the CDR3 is TGTGCCTTAACCGGGACTAGAGGGAGGGGGGACATGCAGTACTTC.

This clonotype appeared many times. The V and J genes are TRBV6-2 or TRBV6-3 and TRBJ2-3; 11 bases fit TRBD2. Germline loops: CDR1 MNHEY, CDR2 SVGEGT. J lost 6 bases, V lost 6 bases, and 8 bases had no gene match. This CDR3 is built from 15 residues. CDR3 in amino acids: CASRETSGRGDTQYF. The CDR3 DNA sequence: TGTGCCAGCAGAGAAACTAGCGGGAGAGGGGATACGCAGTATTTT.

This clonotype was seen at least ten times. The V and J genes are TRBV2 and TRBJ2-3; TRBD2 matches at 12 bases. The V segment lost 3 bases and the J segment 5 bases; nucleotides outside the gene matches: 9. The CDR3 length is 17 residues. Germline values: CDR1 SNHLY, CDR2 FYNNEI. This CDR3 reads CASSDSASGRGRDTQYF. For the CDR3, the DNA is TGTGCCAGCAGTGATAGTGCTAGCGGGAGGGGGAGAGATACGCAGTATTTT.

There are a few counts of this clonotype. The chain uses TRBV10-3 and TRBJ2-1, with D unclear. CDR1 and CDR2 from the germline V gene are ENHRY and SYGVKD. V lost 7 bases to trimming and J lost 1 base, with 8 bases between them. The CDR3 covers 13 residues. DNA for the CDR3: TGTGCCATCAACGAAGGGTCCTACAATGAGCAGTTCTTC. Its translation is CAINEGSYNEQFF.